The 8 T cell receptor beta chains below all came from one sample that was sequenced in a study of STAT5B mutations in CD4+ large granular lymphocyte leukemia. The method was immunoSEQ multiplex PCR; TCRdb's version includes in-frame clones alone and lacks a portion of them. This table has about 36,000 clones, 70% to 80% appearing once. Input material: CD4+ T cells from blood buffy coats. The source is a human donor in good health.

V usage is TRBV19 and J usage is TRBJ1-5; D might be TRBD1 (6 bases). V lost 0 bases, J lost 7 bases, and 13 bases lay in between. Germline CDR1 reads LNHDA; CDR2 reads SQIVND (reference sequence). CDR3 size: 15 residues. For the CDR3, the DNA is TGTGCCAGTAGTATAGAGGCAGGGGTAGGACAGCCCCAGCATTTT. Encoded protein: CASSIEAGVGQPQHF.

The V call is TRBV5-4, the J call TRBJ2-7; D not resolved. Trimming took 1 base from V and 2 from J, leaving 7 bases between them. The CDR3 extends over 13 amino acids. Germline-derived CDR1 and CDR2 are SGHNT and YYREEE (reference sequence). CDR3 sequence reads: CASSLYGAYEQYF. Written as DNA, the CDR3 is TGTGCCAGCAGCTTGTATGGGGCCTACGAGCAGTACTTC.

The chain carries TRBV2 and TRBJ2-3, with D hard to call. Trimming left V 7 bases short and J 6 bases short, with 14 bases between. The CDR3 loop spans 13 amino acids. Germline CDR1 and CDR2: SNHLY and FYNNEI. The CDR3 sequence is CASTGYPGDTQYF. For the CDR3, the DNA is TGTGCCAGCACCGGGTACCCCGGGGATACGCAGTATTTT.

CDR3 coding DNA: TGTGCCAGCAGTTTACGACCAACAGATACGCAGTATTTT. Translating it yields CASSLRPTDTQYF. V usage is TRBV27 and J usage is TRBJ2-3; D is unresolved. The CDR3 is 13 amino acids. V lost 2 bases to trimming and J lost 3 bases, with 6 bases between them. Germline CDR1 and CDR2: MNHEY and SMNVEV (reference sequence).

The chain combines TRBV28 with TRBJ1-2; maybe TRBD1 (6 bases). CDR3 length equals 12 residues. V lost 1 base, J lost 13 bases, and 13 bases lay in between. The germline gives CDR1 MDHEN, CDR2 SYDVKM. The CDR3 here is CASSLSRGQPTF. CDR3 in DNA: TGTGCCAGCAGTTTATCTCGCGGACAGCCCACCTTC.

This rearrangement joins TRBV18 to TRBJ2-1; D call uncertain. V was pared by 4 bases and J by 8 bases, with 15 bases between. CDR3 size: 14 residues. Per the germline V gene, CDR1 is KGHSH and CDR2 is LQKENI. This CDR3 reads CASSLLGSFDEQFF. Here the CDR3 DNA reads TGTGCCAGCTCACTTCTCGGCTCTTTCGATGAGCAGTTCTTC.

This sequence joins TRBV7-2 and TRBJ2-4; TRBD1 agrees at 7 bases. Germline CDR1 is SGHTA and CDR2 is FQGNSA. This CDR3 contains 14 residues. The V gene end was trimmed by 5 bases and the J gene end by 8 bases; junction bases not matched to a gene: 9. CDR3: CASSPRQGSDIQYF. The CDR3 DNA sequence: TGTGCCAGCAGCCCGAGACAGGGTTCGGACATTCAGTACTTC. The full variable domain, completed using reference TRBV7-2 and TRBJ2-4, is GAGVSQSPSNKVTEKGKDVELRCDPISGHTALYWYRQSLGQGLEFLIYFQGNSAPDKSGLPSDRFSAERTGGSVSTLTIQRTQQEDSAVYLCASSPRQGSDIQYFGAGTRLSVL.

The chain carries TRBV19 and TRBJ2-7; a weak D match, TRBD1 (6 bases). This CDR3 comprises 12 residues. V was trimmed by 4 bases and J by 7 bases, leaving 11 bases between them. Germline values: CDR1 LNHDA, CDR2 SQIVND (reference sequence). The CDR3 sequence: CASSRGQSEQYF. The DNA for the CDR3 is TGTGCCAGTAGTAGGGGGCAGAGTGAGCAGTACTTC. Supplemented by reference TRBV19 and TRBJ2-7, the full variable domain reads DGGITQSPKYLFRKEGQNVTLSCEQNLNHDAMYWYRQDPGQGLRLIYYSQIVNDFQKGDIAEGYSVSREKKESFPLTVTSAQKNPTAFYLCASSRGQSEQYFGPGTRLTVT.